These 20 T cell receptor beta chains originate from one sample sequenced in a study of radiation and T cells in renal cell carcinoma. Some clones are missing from TCRdb's copy, which holds only in-frame ones; the method was immunoSEQ multiplex PCR. The sample comprises roughly 130,000 clones, around nine tenths of which are singletons, and nearly 6% rests with the top ten. Time point given: blood 2 weeks post-SBRT. Treatment reported: 15 Gy SBRT to primary tumor, nephrectomy 4 weeks later. The source was blood, collected from a patient whose treatment included radiotherapy and nephrectomy. These TCRs come from a woman aged 70 to 79 with renal cell carcinoma.

The rearrangement joins TRBV19 to TRBJ1-2, with 8 nucleotides matching TRBD1. The CDR3 consists of 13 residues. Germline V CDR1 and CDR2: LNHDA, SQIVND (reference sequence). V lost 9 bases and J lost 6; bases outside the gene matches: 9. CDR3 amino acids: CASRLETGDGYTF. The CDR3 DNA follows: TGTGCCAGCCGATTAGAGACAGGGGATGGCTACACCTTC.

The chain recombines TRBV9 with TRBJ2-3; 8 nucleotides match TRBD2. V shed 0 bases and J 3 bases; nucleotides not matched to a gene: 6. The germline V gene encodes CDR1 SGDLS and CDR2 YYNGEE. The CDR3 contains 16 residues. CDR3 protein: CASSVGSSGDTDTQYF. The CDR3 region has the DNA TGTGCCAGCAGCGTAGGGAGTAGCGGGGATACAGATACGCAGTATTTT. Full variable domain (rest looked up from reference TRBV9 and TRBJ2-3): DSGVTQTPKHLITATGQRVTLRCSPRSGDLSVYWYQQSLDQGLQFLIQYYNGEERAKGNILERFSAQQFPDLHSELNLSSLELGDSALYFCASSVGSSGDTDTQYFGPGTRLTVL.

This sequence joins TRBV6-6 and TRBJ2-5, with TRBD1 as a possible D gene (5 bases). CDR1 is MNHNY, CDR2 SVGAGI, per germline (reference sequence). The CDR3 runs to 16 residues. Trimming removed 6 bases at V and 1 base at J, with 18 bases between. DNA for the CDR3: TGTGCCAGCAGAGCTCTCGGACATATCGCCCAAGAGACCCAGTACTTC. Residues: CASRALGHIAQETQYF.

The chain is built from TRBV7-9 and TRBJ2-7, with D perhaps matching TRBD1 or TRBD2 (5 bases each). Germline values: CDR1 SEHNR, CDR2 FQNEAQ (reference sequence). V was pared by 3 bases and J by 5 bases, with 11 bases between. This CDR3 has 13 amino acids. CDR3 coding DNA: TGTGCCAGCAGCTTCTTAGGGGACCACGAGCAGTACTTC. This gives the protein CASSFLGDHEQYF.

The rearrangement links TRBV28 to TRBJ1-2; no clear D. The CDR3 spans 14 residues. Germline V gene data show CDR1 as MDHEN and CDR2 as SYDVKM. Trimming shortened V by 6 bases and J by 2 bases, and 13 bases separated the two germline ends. The CDR3 reads CASRRTDGNYGYTF. The CDR3, as DNA: TGTGCCAGCAGACGGACGGACGGAAACTATGGCTACACCTTC.

The chain carries TRBV9 and TRBJ1-2, with a weak D call TRBD1 (6 bases). Germline CDR1 and CDR2: SGDLS and YYNGEE. The V gene lost 6 bases and the J gene lost 4 bases, with 19 bases spanning the gap. CDR3 length: 15 amino acids. This CDR3 is CASTPTLQGGYGYTF. CDR3 DNA sequence: TGTGCCAGCACTCCGACCTTACAGGGTGGCTATGGCTACACCTTC.

The V gene is TRBV28, the J gene TRBJ2-7, with D perhaps given as TRBD1 or TRBD2 (6 bases each). Germline CDR1 MDHEN, CDR2 SYDVKM. V was clipped by 8 bases and J by 0 bases, with 14 bases between them. The CDR3 is 14 amino acids. DNA of the CDR3: TGTGCCAGCCAGAAGGGGGGAAGCTCCTACGAGCAGTACTTC. Translation gives CASQKGGSSYEQYF. The variable domain in full, with the rest retrieved from reference TRBV28 and TRBJ2-7, is DVKVTQSSRYLVKRTGEKVFLECVQDMDHENMFWYRQDPGLGLRLIYFSYDVKMKEKGDIPEGYSVSREKKERFSLILESASTNQTSMYLCASQKGGSSYEQYFGPGTRLTVT.

This chain joins TRBV29-1 and TRBJ1-5; 8 positions agree with TRBD1. The trim removed 7 bases at V and 2 bases at J, leaving 7 bases unmatched. This CDR3 is 14 amino acids long. Germline values: CDR1 SQVTM, CDR2 ANQGSEA. CDR3 residues: CSAAGGKGNQPQHF. The CDR3 DNA follows: TGCAGCGCCGCAGGGGGCAAAGGCAATCAGCCCCAGCATTTT.

This clone has just one count. The chain is built from TRBV6-5 and TRBJ1-1, with TRBD1 matching 8 bases. CDR3 length: 15 residues. Germline CDR1 and CDR2: MNHEY and SVGAGI. With 2 bases clipped from V and 1 base from J, the junction kept 3 bases outside the gene matches. The CDR3 DNA is TGTGCCAGCAGTTACCCTGGGACAGGGAACACTGAAGCTTTCTTT. This translates into CASSYPGTGNTEAFF.

This rearrangement joins TRBV6-5 to TRBJ1-2; unclear D gene. Deletions cut 0 bases from V and 5 bases from J, with 10 bases between. Germline V gives CDR1 MNHEY, CDR2 SVGAGI. CDR3 length equals 14 residues. Written as DNA, the CDR3 is TGTGCCAGCAGTTACTCAAACTCCCATTATGGCTACACCTTC. Translated, it gives CASSYSNSHYGYTF.

The DNA of the CDR3 is TGTGCCAGTACCTGGGGGGGTTGGACTGAAGCTTTCTTT. It specifies CASTWGGWTEAFF. V gene TRBV19 combines with J gene TRBJ1-1; D possibly corresponds to TRBD1 (5 bases). Per germline, CDR1 LNHDA and CDR2 SQIVND (reference sequence). With 7 bases removed from V and 5 bases from J, the gap between germline ends came to 14 bases. CDR3 size: 13 residues.

The V call is TRBV11-3, the J call TRBJ2-2; 7 positions match TRBD2. The length of the CDR3 is 15 residues. The trim removed 5 bases at V and 8 bases at J, leaving 11 bases unmatched. The germline CDR1 and CDR2 sequences are SGHNT and YENEEA. CDR3 in amino acids: CASSPGERGKGELFF. The CDR3 DNA is TGTGCCAGCAGCCCCGGGGAGCGGGGAAAAGGGGAGCTGTTTTTT.

This sequence joins TRBV5-4 and TRBJ2-3; D unresolved. Trimming took off 4 bases at V and 2 bases at J, with 5 bases between the two ends. The CDR3 covers 12 residues. Looked up from germline, CDR1 is SGHNT and CDR2 is YYREEE (reference sequence). The CDR3, as DNA: TGTGCCAGCAGCGTCGACACAGATACGCAGTATTTT. Amino acid sequence: CASSVDTDTQYF. Full variable domain (outside the CDR3, taken from reference TRBV5-4 and TRBJ2-3): ETGVTQSPTHLIKTRGQQVTLRCSSQSGHNTVSWYQQALGQGPQFIFQYYREEENGRGNFPPRFSGLQFPNYSSELNVNALELDDSALYLCASSVDTDTQYFGPGTRLTVL.

This clone was seen only once. The rearrangement uses TRBV7-9 and TRBJ2-5, with TRBD1 matching 7 bases. Trimming at V came to 4 bases and at J to 1 base, leaving 3 bases not matched to a gene. CDR1 and CDR2 from the germline V gene are SEHNR and FQNEAQ (reference sequence). This CDR3 is 14 amino acids long. The CDR3 DNA follows: TGTGCCAGCAGCTCCTGGACAGGCCAAGAGACCCAGTACTTC. It codes for CASSSWTGQETQYF.

The chain recombines TRBV30 with TRBJ1-6; D uncertain. CDR3 length: 15 residues. CDR1 and CDR2 (germline): GTSNPN, SVGIG (reference sequence). V lost 0 bases and J 6 bases, leaving 12 bases between the germline ends. CDR3 sequence: CAWSVRGSLNSPLHF. For the CDR3, the DNA is TGTGCCTGGAGTGTACGAGGCAGCCTTAATTCACCCCTCCACTTT.

The chain combines TRBV6-1 with TRBJ2-7, with 8 bases identical to TRBD2. V shed 7 bases and J 2 bases; nucleotides not matched to a gene: 10. Germline-derived CDR1 and CDR2 are MNHNS and SASEGT. This CDR3 is built from 15 residues. In DNA, the CDR3 is TGTGCCAGCACAGTCTCGCGGGGGGCAACCTACGAGCAGTACTTC. It yields the protein CASTVSRGATYEQYF.

The chain employs TRBV30 and TRBJ2-5, with D uncertain. V was shortened by 3 bases and J by 6 bases, with 14 bases between the two germline ends. Germline-derived CDR1 and CDR2 are GTSNPN and SVGIG (reference sequence). This CDR3 has 13 amino acids. CDR3 region: CAWSSRERKTQYF. The CDR3 coding sequence is TGTGCCTGGAGCAGTCGAGAACGGAAGACCCAGTACTTC.

The gene calls are TRBV5-5 and TRBJ2-1, with 10 bases identical to TRBD2. This CDR3 comprises 15 residues. Looked up from germline, CDR1 is SGHKS and CDR2 is YYEKEE (reference sequence). The trim removed 5 bases at V and 1 base at J, leaving 3 bases unmatched. The CDR3 here is CASSIAGGSYNEQFF. CDR3 nucleotide sequence: TGTGCCAGCAGTATAGCGGGGGGATCCTACAATGAGCAGTTCTTC.

The rearrangement joins TRBV5-6 to TRBJ1-1; 8 bases are a match to TRBD1. CDR3 length: 17 residues. After removal of 4 bases from V and 0 bases from J, the junction contained 11 bases not matched to a gene. CDR1 SGHDT and CDR2 YYEEEE come from the germline V gene. For the CDR3, the DNA is TGTGCCAGCAGCCCACCCCCACAGGGGGTTTTGAACACTGAAGCTTTCTTT. Amino acid sequence: CASSPPPQGVLNTEAFF.

V and J are TRBV7-8 and TRBJ2-1, with D hard to call. V was cut by 0 bases and J by 8 bases, with 23 bases left in between. The CDR3 has 18 amino acids. CDR1 is SGHVS and CDR2 is FQNEAQ in the germline V gene. As DNA, the CDR3 is TGTGCCAGCAGCTTAGCCACAGCATGGACCCCGCCCGGACATGAGCAGTTCTTC. As protein: CASSLATAWTPPGHEQFF.